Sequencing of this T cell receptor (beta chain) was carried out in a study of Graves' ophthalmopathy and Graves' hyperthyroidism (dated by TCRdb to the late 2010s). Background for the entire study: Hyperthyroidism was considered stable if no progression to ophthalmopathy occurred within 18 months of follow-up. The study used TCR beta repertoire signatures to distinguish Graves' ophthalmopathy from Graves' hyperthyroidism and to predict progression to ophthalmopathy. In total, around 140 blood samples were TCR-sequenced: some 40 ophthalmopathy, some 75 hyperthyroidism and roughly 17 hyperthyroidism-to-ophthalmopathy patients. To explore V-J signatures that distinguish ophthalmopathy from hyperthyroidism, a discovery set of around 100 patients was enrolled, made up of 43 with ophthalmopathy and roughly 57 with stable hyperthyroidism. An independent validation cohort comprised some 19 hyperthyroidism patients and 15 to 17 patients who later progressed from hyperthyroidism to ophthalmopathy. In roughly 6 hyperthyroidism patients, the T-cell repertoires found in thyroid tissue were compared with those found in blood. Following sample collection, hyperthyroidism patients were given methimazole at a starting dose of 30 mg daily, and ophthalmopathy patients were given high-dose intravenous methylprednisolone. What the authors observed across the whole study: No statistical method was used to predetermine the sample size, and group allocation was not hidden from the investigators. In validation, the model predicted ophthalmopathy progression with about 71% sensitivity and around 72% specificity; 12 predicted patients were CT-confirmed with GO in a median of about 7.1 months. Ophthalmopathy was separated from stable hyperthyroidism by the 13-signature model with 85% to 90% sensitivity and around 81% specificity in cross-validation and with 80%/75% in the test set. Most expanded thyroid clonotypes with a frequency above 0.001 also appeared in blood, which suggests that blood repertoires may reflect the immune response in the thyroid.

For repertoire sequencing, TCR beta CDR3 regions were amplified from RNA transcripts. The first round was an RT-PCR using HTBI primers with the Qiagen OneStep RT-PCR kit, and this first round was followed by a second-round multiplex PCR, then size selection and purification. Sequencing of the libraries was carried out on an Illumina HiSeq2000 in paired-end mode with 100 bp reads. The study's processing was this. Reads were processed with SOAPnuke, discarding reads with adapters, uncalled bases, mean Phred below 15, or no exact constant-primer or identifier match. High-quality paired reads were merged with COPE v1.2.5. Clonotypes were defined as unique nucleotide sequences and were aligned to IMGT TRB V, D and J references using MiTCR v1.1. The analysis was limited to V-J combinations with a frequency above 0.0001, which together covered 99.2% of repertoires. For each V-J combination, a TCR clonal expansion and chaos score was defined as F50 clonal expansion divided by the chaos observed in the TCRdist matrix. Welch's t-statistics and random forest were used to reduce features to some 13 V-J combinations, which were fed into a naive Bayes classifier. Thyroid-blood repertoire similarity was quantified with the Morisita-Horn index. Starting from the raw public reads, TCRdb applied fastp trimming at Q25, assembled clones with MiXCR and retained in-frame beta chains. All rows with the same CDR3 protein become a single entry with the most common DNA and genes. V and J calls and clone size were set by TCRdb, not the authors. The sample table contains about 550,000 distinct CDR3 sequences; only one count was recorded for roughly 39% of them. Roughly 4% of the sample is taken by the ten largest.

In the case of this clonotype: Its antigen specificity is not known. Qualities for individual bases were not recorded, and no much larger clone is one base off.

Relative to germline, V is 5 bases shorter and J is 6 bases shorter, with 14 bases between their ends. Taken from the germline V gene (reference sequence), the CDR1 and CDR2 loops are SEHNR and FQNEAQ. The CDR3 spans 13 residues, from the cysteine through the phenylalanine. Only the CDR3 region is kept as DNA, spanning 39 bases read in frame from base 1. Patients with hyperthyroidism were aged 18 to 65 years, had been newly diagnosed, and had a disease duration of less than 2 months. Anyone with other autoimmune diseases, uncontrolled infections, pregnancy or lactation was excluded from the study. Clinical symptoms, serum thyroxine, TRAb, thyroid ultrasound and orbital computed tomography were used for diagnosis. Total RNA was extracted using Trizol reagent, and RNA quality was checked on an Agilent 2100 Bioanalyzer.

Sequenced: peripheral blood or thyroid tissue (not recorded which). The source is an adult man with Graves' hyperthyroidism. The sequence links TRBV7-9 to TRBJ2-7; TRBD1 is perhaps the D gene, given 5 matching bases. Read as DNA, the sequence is TGTGCCAGCAGCCAAGTCCCACAGGTCGAGCAGTACTTC. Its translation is CASSQVPQVEQYF.